This is a list of T cell receptor beta chains from one sample in a study of blood T cell repertoires in COVID-19. Using immunoSEQ multiplex PCR, the repertoire was profiled, and TCRdb retains in-frame clones only, with some absent. Of tens of thousands of clones in the sample, around three quarters were seen once. The source material was peripheral blood. All receptors derive from a human donor in a cohort sampled during active COVID-19. Both conserved end residues are part of each CDR3. Each record gives: D gene, V gene, clone size, J gene, CDR3 protein, CDR3 DNA. The D gene is left open where the match is weak. Only part of the rows carry a size: once, few, many, or a class if the clone is expanded.

>TRBD2|TRBV10-2|.|TRBJ2-3
CASKDSGSDTQYF
TGCGCCAGCAAGGATAGCGGGAGCGATACGCAGTATTTT
>.|TRBV4-3|.|TRBJ2-4
CASSTRTGNIQYF
TGCGCCAGCAGCACCCGGACGGGGAACATTCAGTACTTC
>.|TRBV5-1|once|TRBJ2-1
CASTLRSEISNEQFF
TGCGCCAGCACCTTGCGTTCAGAAATAAGCAATGAGCAGTTCTTC
>.|TRBV28|.|TRBJ1-3
CASSLPTLSSGNTIYF
TGTGCCAGCAGTCTACCTACTCTGAGCTCTGGAAACACCATATATTTT
>.|TRBV11-1|.|TRBJ2-1
CASSLQGKSYNEQFF
TGTGCCAGCAGCTTACAGGGAAAGTCCTACAATGAGCAGTTCTTC
>.|TRBV3-1/TRBV3-2|.|TRBJ2-3
CASSQDLSTDTQYF
TGTGCCAGCAGCCAAGATTTAAGCACAGATACGCAGTATTTT
>.|TRBV7-2|.|TRBJ2-3
CASSLALLARNTDTQYF
TGTGCCAGCAGCTTAGCGCTTCTAGCGCGAAACACAGATACGCAGTATTTT
>TRBD2|TRBV5-6|.|TRBJ2-7
CASTFGPGTSSGYEQYF
TGTGCCAGCACCTTCGGCCCCGGGACTAGTTCTGGTTACGAGCAGTACTTC
>TRBD1|TRBV7-9|medium-sized|TRBJ1-1
CASSSGGWNTEAFF
TGTGCCAGCAGCTCAGGGGGGTGGAACACTGAAGCTTTCTTT
>TRBD2|TRBV28|.|TRBJ2-5
CASSPLPKAGVTKTQYF
TGTGCCAGCAGTCCCCTCCCGAAGGCGGGAGTGACGAAGACCCAGTACTTC
>.|TRBV9|few|TRBJ2-7
CASSPGLRPSEQYF
TGTGCCAGCAGCCCGGGACTGCGCCCCTCCGAGCAGTACTTC
>.|TRBV18|.|TRBJ1-1
CASSRTPPGDVSFF
TGTGCCAGCTCGCGCACACCTCCCGGGGATGTGTCTTTCTTT
>TRBD1|TRBV11-2|.|TRBJ2-2
CASSLDHRGTGRDTGELFF
TGTGCCAGCAGCTTAGATCATCGCGGGACAGGGAGGGACACCGGGGAGCTGTTTTTT